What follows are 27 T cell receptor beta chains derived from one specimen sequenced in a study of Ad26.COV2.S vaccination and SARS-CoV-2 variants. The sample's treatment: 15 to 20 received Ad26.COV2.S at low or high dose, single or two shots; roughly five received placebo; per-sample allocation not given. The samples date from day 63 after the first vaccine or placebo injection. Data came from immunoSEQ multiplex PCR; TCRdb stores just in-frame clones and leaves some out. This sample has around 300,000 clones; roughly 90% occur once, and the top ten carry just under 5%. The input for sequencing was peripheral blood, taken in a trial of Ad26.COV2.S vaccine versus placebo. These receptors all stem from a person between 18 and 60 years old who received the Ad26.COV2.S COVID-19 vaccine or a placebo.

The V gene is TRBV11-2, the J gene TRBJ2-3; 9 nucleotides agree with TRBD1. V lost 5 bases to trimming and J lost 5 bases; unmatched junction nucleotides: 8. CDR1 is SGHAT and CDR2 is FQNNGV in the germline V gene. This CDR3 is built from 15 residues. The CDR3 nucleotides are TGTGCCAGCAGCCCACAGGGGGCGCCGGGAGATACGCAGTATTTT. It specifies CASSPQGAPGDTQYF.

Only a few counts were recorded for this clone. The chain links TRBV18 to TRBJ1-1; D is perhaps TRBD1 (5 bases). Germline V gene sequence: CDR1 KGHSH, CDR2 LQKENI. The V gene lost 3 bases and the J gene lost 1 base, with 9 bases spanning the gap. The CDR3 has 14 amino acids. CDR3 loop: CASSPTVRNTEAFF. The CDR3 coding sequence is TGTGCCAGCTCACCGACAGTACGGAACACTGAAGCTTTCTTT. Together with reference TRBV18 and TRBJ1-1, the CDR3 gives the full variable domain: NAGVMQNPRHLVRRRGQEARLRCSPMKGHSHVYWYRQLPEEGLKFMVYLQKENIIDESGMPKERFSAEFPKEGPSILRIQQVVRGDSAAYFCASSPTVRNTEAFFGQGTRLTVV.

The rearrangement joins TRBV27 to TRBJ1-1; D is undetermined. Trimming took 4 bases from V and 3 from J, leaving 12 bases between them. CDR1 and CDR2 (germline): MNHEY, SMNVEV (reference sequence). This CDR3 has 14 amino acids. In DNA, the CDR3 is TGTGCCAGCAGTTCAAACGACGGGTACACTGAAGCTTTCTTT. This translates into CASSSNDGYTEAFF.

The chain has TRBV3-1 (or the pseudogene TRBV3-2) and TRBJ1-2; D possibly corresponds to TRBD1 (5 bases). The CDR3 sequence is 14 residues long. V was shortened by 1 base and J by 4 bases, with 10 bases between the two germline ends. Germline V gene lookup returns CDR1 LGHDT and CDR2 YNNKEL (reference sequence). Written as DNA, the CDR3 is TGTGCCAGCAGCCAAGGCACAGGAATCTATGGCTACACCTTC. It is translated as CASSQGTGIYGYTF.

The CDR3 region has the DNA TGTGCCAGCAGCATAGGGCTCTACGAGCAGTACTTC. Translating it yields CASSIGLYEQYF. The chain links TRBV6-2 or TRBV6-3 to TRBJ2-7; D unclear. In germline, CDR1 is MNHEY, CDR2 SVGEGT. This CDR3 has 12 residues. V dropped 6 bases and J dropped 3 bases, with 9 bases sitting between them.

The CDR3 coding sequence is TGTGCCAGCAGTTACGACGGGAAACTAGCCAAAAACATTCAGTACTTC. It specifies CASSYDGKLAKNIQYF. The chain has TRBV6-2 or TRBV6-3 and TRBJ2-4; D is perhaps TRBD2 (5 bases). The CDR3 sequence is 16 residues long. V lost 2 bases, J lost 0 bases, and 11 bases lay in between. Germline-derived CDR1 and CDR2 are MNHEY and SVGEGT.

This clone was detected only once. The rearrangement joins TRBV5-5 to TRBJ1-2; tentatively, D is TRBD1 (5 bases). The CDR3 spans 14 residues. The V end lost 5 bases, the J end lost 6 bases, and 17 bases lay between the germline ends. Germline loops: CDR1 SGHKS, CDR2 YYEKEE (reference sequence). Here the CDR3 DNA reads TGTGCCAGCAGTCTTCGCAGGGATTCCCATGGCTACACCTTC. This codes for CASSLRRDSHGYTF.

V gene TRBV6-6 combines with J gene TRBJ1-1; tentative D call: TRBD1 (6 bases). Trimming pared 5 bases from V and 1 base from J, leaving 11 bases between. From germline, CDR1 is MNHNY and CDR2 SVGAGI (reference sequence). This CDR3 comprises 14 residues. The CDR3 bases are TGTGCCAGCAGTCCCGACAGGACGAACACTGAAGCTTTCTTT. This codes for CASSPDRTNTEAFF.

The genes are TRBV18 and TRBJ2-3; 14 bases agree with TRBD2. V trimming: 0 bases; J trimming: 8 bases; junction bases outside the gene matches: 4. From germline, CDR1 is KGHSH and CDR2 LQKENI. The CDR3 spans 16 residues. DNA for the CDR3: TGTGCCAGCTCACCACCGACTAGCGGGAGGGCCGGTACGCAGTATTTT. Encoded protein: CASSPPTSGRAGTQYF.

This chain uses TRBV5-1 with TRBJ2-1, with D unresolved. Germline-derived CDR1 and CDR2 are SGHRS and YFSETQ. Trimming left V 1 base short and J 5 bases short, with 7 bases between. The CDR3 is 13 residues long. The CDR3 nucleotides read TGCGCCAGCAGCTTGCTGGTAAACAATGAGCAGTTCTTC. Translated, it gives CASSLLVNNEQFF.

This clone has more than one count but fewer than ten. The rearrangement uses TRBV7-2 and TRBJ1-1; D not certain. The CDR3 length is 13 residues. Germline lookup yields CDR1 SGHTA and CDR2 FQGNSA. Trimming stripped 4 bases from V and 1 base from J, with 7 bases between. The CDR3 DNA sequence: TGTGCCAGCAGCTCCGCCCCGAACACTGAAGCTTTCTTT. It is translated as CASSSAPNTEAFF.

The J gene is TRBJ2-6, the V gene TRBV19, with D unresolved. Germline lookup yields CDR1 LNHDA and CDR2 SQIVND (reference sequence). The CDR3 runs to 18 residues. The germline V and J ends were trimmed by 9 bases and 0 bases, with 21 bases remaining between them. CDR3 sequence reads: CASTFRRQKVSGANVLTF. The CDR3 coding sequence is TGTGCCAGCACCTTTAGGCGGCAGAAAGTCTCTGGGGCCAACGTCCTGACTTTC.

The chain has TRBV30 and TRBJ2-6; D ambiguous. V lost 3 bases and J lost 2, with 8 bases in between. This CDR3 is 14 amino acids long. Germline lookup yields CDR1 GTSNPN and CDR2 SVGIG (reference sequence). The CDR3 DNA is TGTGCCTGGAGGTCCCTACCTGGGGCCAACGTCCTGACTTTC. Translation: CAWRSLPGANVLTF.

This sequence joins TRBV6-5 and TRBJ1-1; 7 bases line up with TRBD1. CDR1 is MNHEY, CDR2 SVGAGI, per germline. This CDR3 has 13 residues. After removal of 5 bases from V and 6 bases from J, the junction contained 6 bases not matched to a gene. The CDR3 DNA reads TGTGCCAGCAGTAAACTCGACAGGGCTGAAGCTTTCTTT. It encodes CASSKLDRAEAFF.

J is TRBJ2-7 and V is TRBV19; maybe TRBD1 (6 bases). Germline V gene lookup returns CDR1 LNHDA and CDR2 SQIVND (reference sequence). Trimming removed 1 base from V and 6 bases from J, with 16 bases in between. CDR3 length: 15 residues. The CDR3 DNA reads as TGTGCCAGTAGTATAGTGGGGACAACGACGTCCGAGCAGTACTTC. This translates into CASSIVGTTTSEQYF.

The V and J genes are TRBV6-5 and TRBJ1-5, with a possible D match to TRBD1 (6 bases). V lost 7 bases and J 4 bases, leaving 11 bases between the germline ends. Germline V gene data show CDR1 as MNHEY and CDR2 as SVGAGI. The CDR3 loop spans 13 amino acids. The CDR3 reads CASKLGANQPQHF. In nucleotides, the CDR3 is TGTGCCAGCAAGCTGGGGGCGAATCAGCCCCAGCATTTT.

The CDR3 reads CAWSVGPNTEAFF. As DNA, the CDR3 is TGTGCCTGGAGTGTAGGACCGAACACTGAAGCTTTCTTT. V and J are TRBV30 and TRBJ1-1; D gene uncertain. The CDR3 consists of 13 residues. Germline CDR1 is GTSNPN and CDR2 is SVGIG (reference sequence). The V end lost 0 bases, the J end lost 1 base, and 6 bases lay between the germline ends.

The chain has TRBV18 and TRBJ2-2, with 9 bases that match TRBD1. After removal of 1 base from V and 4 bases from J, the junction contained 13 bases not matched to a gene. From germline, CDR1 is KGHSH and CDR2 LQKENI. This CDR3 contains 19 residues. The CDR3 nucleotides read TGTGCCAGCTCACCACTGGGCCTGACCGGGACAGGGAGCACCGGGGAGCTGTTTTTT. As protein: CASSPLGLTGTGSTGELFF.

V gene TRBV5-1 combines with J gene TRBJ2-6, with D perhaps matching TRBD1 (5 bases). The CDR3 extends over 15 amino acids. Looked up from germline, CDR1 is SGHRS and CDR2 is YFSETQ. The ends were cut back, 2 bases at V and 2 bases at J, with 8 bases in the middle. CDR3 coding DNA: TGCGCCAGCAGCTTAAGGGGCCCTGGGGCCAACGTCCTGACTTTC. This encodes CASSLRGPGANVLTF.

The CDR3 DNA is TGTGCCAGCAGCACAGATACAGGGATCACCGGGGAGCTGTTTTTT. Protein product: CASSTDTGITGELFF. V usage is TRBV3-1 (or the pseudogene TRBV3-2) and J usage is TRBJ2-2; TRBD1 is a possible D gene (6 bases). Germline loops: CDR1 LGHDT, CDR2 YNNKEL (reference sequence). V was clipped by 5 bases and J by 4 bases, with 14 bases between them. The CDR3 loop spans 15 amino acids.

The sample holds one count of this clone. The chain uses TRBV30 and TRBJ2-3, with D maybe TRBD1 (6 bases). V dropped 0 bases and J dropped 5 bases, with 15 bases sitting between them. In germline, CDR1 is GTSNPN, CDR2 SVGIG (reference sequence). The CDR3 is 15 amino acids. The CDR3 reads CAWSVAPGRGDTQYF. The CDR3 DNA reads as TGTGCCTGGAGTGTTGCCCCCGGCAGGGGAGATACGCAGTATTTT.

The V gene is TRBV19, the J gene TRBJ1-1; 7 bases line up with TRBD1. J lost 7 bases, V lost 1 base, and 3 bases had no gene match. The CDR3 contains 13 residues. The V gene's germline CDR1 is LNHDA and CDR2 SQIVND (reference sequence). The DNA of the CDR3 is TGTGCCAGTAGTATAGGAGGGGGCGATGAAGCTTTCTTT. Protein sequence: CASSIGGGDEAFF.

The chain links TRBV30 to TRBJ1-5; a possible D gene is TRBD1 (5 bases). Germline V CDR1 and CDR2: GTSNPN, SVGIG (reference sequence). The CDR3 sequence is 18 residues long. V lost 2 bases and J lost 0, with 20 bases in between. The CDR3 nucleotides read TGTGCCTGGAGTAAGGGCCGCTTAGGGGTTAATAGCAATCAGCCCCAGCATTTT. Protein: CAWSKGRLGVNSNQPQHF.

The CDR3 loop is CASSLEGRYEQYF. The CDR3 DNA reads as TGTGCCAGCAGCTTGGAGGGTCGCTACGAGCAGTACTTC. The chain uses TRBV5-4 and TRBJ2-7; D uncertain. Germline assignment: CDR1 SGHNT and CDR2 YYREEE (reference sequence). The CDR3 runs to 13 residues. Trimming pared 0 bases from V and 3 bases from J, leaving 7 bases between.

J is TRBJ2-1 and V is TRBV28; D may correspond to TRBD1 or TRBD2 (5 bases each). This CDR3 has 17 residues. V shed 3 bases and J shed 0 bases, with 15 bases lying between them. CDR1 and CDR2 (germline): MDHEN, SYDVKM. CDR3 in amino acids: CASSFIGAGLSYNEQFF. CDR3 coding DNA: TGTGCCAGCAGTTTTATCGGGGCGGGTCTCTCCTACAATGAGCAGTTCTTC.

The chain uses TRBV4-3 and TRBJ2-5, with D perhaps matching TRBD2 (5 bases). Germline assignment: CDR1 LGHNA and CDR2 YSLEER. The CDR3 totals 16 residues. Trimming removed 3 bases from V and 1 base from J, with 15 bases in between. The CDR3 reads CASSQEAGVIQETQYF. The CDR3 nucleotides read TGCGCCAGCAGCCAGGAGGCCGGGGTGATCCAAGAGACCCAGTACTTC.

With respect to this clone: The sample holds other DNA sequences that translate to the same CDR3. In DNA, the CDR3 is TGTGCCAGCAGCCAAGGGACAGGGTCAAATCAGCCCCAGCATTTT. Translated: CASSQGTGSNQPQHF. The V call is TRBV3-1 (or the pseudogene TRBV3-2), the J call TRBJ1-5; 8 nucleotides match TRBD1. The V gene's germline CDR1 is LGHDT and CDR2 YNNKEL (reference sequence). The CDR3 spans 15 residues. V dropped 1 base and J dropped 4; count of bases not matched to a gene: 3.